This passage covers 15 T cell receptor beta chains from one sample sequenced in a study of T cells in Graves' hyperthyroidism and ophthalmopathy. Authors of the study amplified TCR beta CDR3 regions from RNA transcripts. Initially, a first-round RT-PCR of the TCR CDR3 employed the HTBI primer set. TCRdb re-analysed the multiplex PCR reads in MiXCR, keeping a single row per CDR3 protein. This table has some 370,000 distinct CDR3 sequences, roughly 15% appearing once. Sequencing input: blood. These receptor sequences come from a woman in her twenties or thirties with Graves' hyperthyroidism that later progressed to Graves' ophthalmopathy.

This clonotype was counted ten times or more. V and J are TRBV28 and TRBJ2-7, with a possible D match to TRBD1 (5 bases). CDR1 and CDR2 from the germline V gene are MDHEN and SYDVKM. V dropped 3 bases and J dropped 6 bases, with 15 bases sitting between them. CDR3 size: 14 residues. Here the CDR3 reads CASSFWQGSAEQYF. The CDR3 nucleotides read TGTGCCAGCAGTTTCTGGCAGGGAAGCGCCGAGCAGTACTTC.

Many counts were recorded for this clonotype. The rearrangement joins TRBV29-1 to TRBJ2-3; possible D gene TRBD2, 5 bases. The germline V gene encodes CDR1 SQVTM and CDR2 ANQGSEA. CDR3 length equals 15 residues. V was trimmed by 7 bases and J by 0 bases, leaving 17 bases between them. Here the CDR3 reads CSAKRAGVSTDTQYF. In DNA, the CDR3 is TGCAGCGCTAAAAGGGCCGGGGTGAGCACAGATACGCAGTATTTT.

This chain joins TRBV27 and TRBJ2-1; D gene uncertain. In germline, CDR1 is MNHEY, CDR2 SMNVEV (reference sequence). The CDR3 runs to 14 residues. The V gene lost 3 bases and the J gene lost 6 bases, with 12 bases spanning the gap. The CDR3 DNA follows: TGTGCCAGCAGTTTTTATACCGACACCAATGAGCAGTTCTTC. Translation: CASSFYTDTNEQFF.

Ten or more counts support this clonotype. V and J are TRBV28 and TRBJ2-1; D is unclear. Looked up from germline, CDR1 is MDHEN and CDR2 is SYDVKM. Trimming took off 4 bases at V and 5 bases at J, with 9 bases between the two ends. The CDR3 has 13 residues. The CDR3 coding sequence is TGTGCCAGCAGTTCCACTCGAAACAATGAGCAGTTCTTC. Amino acid sequence: CASSSTRNNEQFF.

This clonotype was found many times. The rearrangement links TRBV28 to TRBJ2-1; 11 bases are shared with TRBD2. Germline loops: CDR1 MDHEN, CDR2 SYDVKM. With V trimmed by 6 bases and J by 5 bases, 3 bases remained unmatched. The CDR3 sequence is 14 residues long. The CDR3 loop is CASRETSGNNEQFF. DNA for the CDR3: TGTGCCAGCAGGGAGACTAGCGGGAACAATGAGCAGTTCTTC.

The chain joins TRBV28 to TRBJ2-3, with 8 positions matching TRBD2. This CDR3 comprises 16 residues. The germline V gene encodes CDR1 MDHEN and CDR2 SYDVKM. The junction had 8 bases not matched to a gene; V was cut back by 3 bases and J by 3 bases. Here the CDR3 DNA reads TGTGCCAGCAGTTTCCCGGGGGGGATTTTTACAGATACGCAGTATTTT. It encodes CASSFPGGIFTDTQYF. Using reference TRBV28 and TRBJ2-3 for the parts outside the CDR3, the full variable domain is DVKVTQSSRYLVKRTGEKVFLECVQDMDHENMFWYRQDPGLGLRLIYFSYDVKMKEKGDIPEGYSVSREKKERFSLILESASTNQTSMYLCASSFPGGIFTDTQYFGPGTRLTVL.

At least ten counts were recorded for this clonotype. The chain carries TRBV20-1 and TRBJ2-1; D is undetermined. Germline V CDR1 and CDR2: DFQATT, SNEGSKA (reference sequence). V shed 0 bases and J shed 2 bases, with 14 bases lying between them. The CDR3 contains 16 residues. The CDR3 DNA is TGCAGTGCTAGAGATCTGCCTCGCGAAACCTACAATGAGCAGTTCTTC. This codes for CSARDLPRETYNEQFF.

This clonotype showed up many times. The chain joins TRBV27 to TRBJ2-2, with D uncertain. Germline V gene sequence: CDR1 MNHEY, CDR2 SMNVEV (reference sequence). The length of the CDR3 is 13 residues. V gave up 5 bases and J gave up 3 bases, with 7 bases separating them. CDR3 protein: CASSPTYTGELFF. In nucleotides, the CDR3 is TGTGCCAGCAGTCCCACTTACACCGGGGAGCTGTTTTTT.

Many counts were recorded for this clonotype. The chain carries TRBV6-1 and TRBJ2-2; D remains unclear. CDR1 and CDR2 from the germline V gene are MNHNS and SASEGT. V was cut by 6 bases and J by 4 bases, with 12 bases left in between. The CDR3 is made up of 14 amino acids. This CDR3 reads CASRGRSLTGELFF. CDR3 DNA sequence: TGTGCCAGCAGGGGCAGGAGTCTCACCGGGGAGCTGTTTTTT.

This chain connects TRBV19 to TRBJ2-3; TRBD2 matches at 8 bases. This CDR3 comprises 16 residues. The germline V gene has CDR1 LNHDA and CDR2 SQIVND (reference sequence). V dropped 4 bases and J dropped 3; count of bases not matched to a gene: 9. For the CDR3, the DNA is TGTGCCAGTAGTAAGGCCCAGCGGGGGAGGACAGATACGCAGTATTTT. This translates into CASSKAQRGRTDTQYF.

As to this clonotype: A read error may be the cause here, since a much bigger clone is one base away. This rearrangement joins TRBV2 to TRBJ2-1; TRBD2 is a possible D gene (6 bases). The V gene lost 9 bases and the J gene lost 6 bases, with 12 bases spanning the gap. The CDR3 spans 12 residues. CDR1 SNHLY and CDR2 FYNNEI come from the germline V gene. CDR3 region: CARRRDCNEQFF. The CDR3 bases are TGTGCCAGAAGACGGGACTGCAATGAGCAGTTCTTC.

This clonotype was detected many times. Here the CDR3 DNA reads TGTGCCATTGCTAGTCTCGGGACACCTAACTATGGCTACACCTTC. It encodes CAIASLGTPNYGYTF. V gene TRBV28 combines with J gene TRBJ1-2; tentative D call: TRBD1 (6 bases). The CDR3 has 15 residues. The V end lost 10 bases, the J end lost 0 bases, and 18 bases lay between the germline ends. CDR1 and CDR2 from the germline V gene are MDHEN and SYDVKM.

This clonotype was observed a few times. The chain employs TRBV4-2 and TRBJ2-7; a possible D gene is TRBD2 (5 bases). V gave up 0 bases and J gave up 1 base, with 10 bases separating them. Germline CDR1 reads LGHNA; CDR2 reads YNFKEQ. CDR3 size: 15 residues. CDR3 DNA: TGTGCCAGCAGCCAAGATGGTGGAGGATCCTACGAGCAGTACTTC. Protein product: CASSQDGGGSYEQYF.

This clonotype was seen a handful of times. The chain is built from TRBV4-1 and TRBJ2-2; the D gene is possibly TRBD2 (6 bases). Deletions cut 8 bases from V and 6 bases from J, with 16 bases between. The CDR3 covers 14 residues. Germline CDR1 and CDR2: MGHRA and YSYEKL. The CDR3 DNA is TGCGCCAGCGGGCGGGGTGTTAATTCCGGGGAGCTGTTTTTT. The encoded protein is CASGRGVNSGELFF.

This clonotype has at least ten counts. This rearrangement joins TRBV10-3 to TRBJ2-3; the D is unclear. CDR1 and CDR2 from the germline V gene are ENHRY and SYGVKD. The V end lost 2 bases, the J end lost 2 bases, and 11 bases lay between the germline ends. The CDR3 consists of 15 residues. CDR3 sequence (DNA): TGTGCCATCAGTGAGGCCAGTCAGCTCACAGATACGCAGTATTTT. Protein sequence: CAISEASQLTDTQYF.